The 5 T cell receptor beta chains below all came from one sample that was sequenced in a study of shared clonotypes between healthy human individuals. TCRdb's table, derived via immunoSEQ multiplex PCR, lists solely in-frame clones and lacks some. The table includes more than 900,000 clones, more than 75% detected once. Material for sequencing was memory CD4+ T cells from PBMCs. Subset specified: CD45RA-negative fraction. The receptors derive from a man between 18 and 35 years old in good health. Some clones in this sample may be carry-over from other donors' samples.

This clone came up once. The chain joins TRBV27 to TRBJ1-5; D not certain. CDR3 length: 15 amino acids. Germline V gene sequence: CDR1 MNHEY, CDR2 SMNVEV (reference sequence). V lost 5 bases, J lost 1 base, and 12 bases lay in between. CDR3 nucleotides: TGTGCCAGCAGTCCCCGTCCGCAGAGCAATCAGCCCCAGCATTTT. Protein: CASSPRPQSNQPQHF.

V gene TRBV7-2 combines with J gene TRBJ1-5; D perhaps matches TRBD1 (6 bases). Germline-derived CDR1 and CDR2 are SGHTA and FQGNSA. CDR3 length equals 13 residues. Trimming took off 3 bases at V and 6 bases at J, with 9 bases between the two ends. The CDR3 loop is CASSFQQGQPQHF. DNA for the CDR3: TGTGCCAGCAGCTTTCAACAGGGTCAGCCCCAGCATTTT.

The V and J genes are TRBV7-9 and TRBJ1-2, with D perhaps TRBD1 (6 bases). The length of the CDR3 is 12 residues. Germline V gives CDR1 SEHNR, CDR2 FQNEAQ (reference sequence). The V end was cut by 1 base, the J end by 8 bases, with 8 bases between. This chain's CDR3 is CASSLGQGGYTF. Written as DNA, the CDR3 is TGTGCCAGCAGCTTAGGGCAGGGGGGCTACACCTTC.

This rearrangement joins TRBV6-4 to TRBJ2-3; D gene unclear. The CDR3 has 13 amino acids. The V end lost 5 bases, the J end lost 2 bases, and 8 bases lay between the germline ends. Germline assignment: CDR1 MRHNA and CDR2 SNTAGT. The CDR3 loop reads CASSLVFTDTQYF. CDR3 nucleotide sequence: TGTGCCAGCAGTTTGGTTTTCACAGATACGCAGTATTTT.

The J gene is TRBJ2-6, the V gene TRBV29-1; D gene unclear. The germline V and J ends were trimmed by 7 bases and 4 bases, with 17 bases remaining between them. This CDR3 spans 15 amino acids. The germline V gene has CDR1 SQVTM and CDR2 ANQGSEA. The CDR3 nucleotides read TGCAGCGCGATGATTATGGCGTCGGGGGCCAACGTCCTGACTTTC. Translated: CSAMIMASGANVLTF.